What follows are 16 T cell receptor beta chains derived from one specimen sequenced in a study of cytomegalovirus exposure and HLA in healthy donors. The primer mix had 60 Vbeta and 13 Jbeta primers. Sequenced by immunoSEQ multiplex PCR; TCRdb stores in-frame clones only, minus some. The sample records about 82,000 clones, over 9.5% being singletons. The sequencing sample was made of PBMCs. Receptor source: a man between 60 and 70 years old in good health and CMV-seropositive.

The chain couples TRBV7-9 to TRBJ2-4, with TRBD2 matching over 11 bases. CDR3 size: 15 residues. After removal of 5 bases from V and 6 bases from J, the junction contained 6 bases not matched to a gene. Per the germline V gene, CDR1 is SEHNR and CDR2 is FQNEAQ (reference sequence). The CDR3 sequence: CASSPTSGRGNIQYF. CDR3 coding DNA: TGTGCCAGCAGCCCTACTAGCGGGAGAGGAAACATTCAGTACTTC.

The rearrangement uses TRBV27 and TRBJ1-6; TRBD1 matches 7 bases. J lost 9 bases, V lost 0 bases, and 8 bases had no gene match. The CDR3 runs to 16 residues. Germline V gene data show CDR1 as MNHEY and CDR2 as SMNVEV (reference sequence). Here the CDR3 reads CASSLSSGQPPSPLHF. In nucleotides, the CDR3 is TGTGCCAGCAGTTTATCCTCGGGACAGCCACCTTCACCCCTCCACTTT.

This clone was observed many times. The chain has TRBV9 and TRBJ2-6; D is ambiguous. This CDR3 has 16 residues. CDR1 and CDR2 from the germline V gene are SGDLS and YYNGEE. Deletions cut 4 bases from V and 1 base from J, with 12 bases between. Here the CDR3 DNA reads TGTGCCAGCAGCCTGATTCCAGGATCTGGGGCCAACGTCCTGACTTTC. This translates into CASSLIPGSGANVLTF.

The CDR3: CASSVISGANVLTF. The CDR3 DNA sequence: TGTGCCAGCAGCGTCATCTCTGGGGCCAACGTCCTGACTTTC. The V and J genes are TRBV11-2 and TRBJ2-6; no reliable D call. CDR1 SGHAT and CDR2 FQNNGV come from the germline V gene. With 5 bases removed from V and 0 bases from J, the gap between germline ends came to 5 bases. The CDR3 is 14 residues long.

The V and J genes are TRBV9 and TRBJ2-7; 9 bases align to TRBD1. V lost 0 bases and J lost 3; bases outside the gene matches: 7. The germline CDR1 and CDR2 sequences are SGDLS and YYNGEE. There are 16 residues in the CDR3. The CDR3 DNA is TGTGCCAGCAGCGTAGCCGGGACAGGGTCTCTCTACGAGCAGTACTTC. This sequence encodes CASSVAGTGSLYEQYF.

This clone was observed a handful of times. CDR3 in amino acids: CASRGGQKVPHGYTF. In DNA, the CDR3 is TGTGCCAGCAGAGGCGGACAGAAGGTCCCCCATGGCTACACCTTC. V gene TRBV6-4 combines with J gene TRBJ1-2; tentatively, D is TRBD1 (6 bases). V dropped 6 bases and J dropped 6 bases, with 20 bases sitting between them. CDR3 length: 15 amino acids. From germline, CDR1 is MRHNA and CDR2 SNTAGT.

About this clone: This probably arose from a read error, given a far larger clone one base away. J is TRBJ1-5 and V is TRBV30; D is perhaps TRBD1 (5 bases). The CDR3 length is 14 residues. Trimming removed 2 bases at V and 6 bases at J, with 14 bases between. Germline V lookup: CDR1 GTSNPN, CDR2 SVGIG (reference sequence). CDR3 loop: CAWSSRGLSQPQHF. CDR3 bases: TGTGCCTGGAGTTCACGGGGACTTAGTCAGCCCCAGCATTTT.

This chain's CDR3 is CASRGQVNEKLFF. The CDR3 DNA sequence: TGTGCCAGTAGAGGACAAGTTAATGAAAAACTGTTTTTT. The V and J genes are TRBV19 and TRBJ1-4; D possibly corresponds to TRBD1 (5 bases). The V and J ends lost 6 bases and 4 bases respectively, with 9 bases between them. This CDR3 is 13 amino acids long. Per the germline V gene, CDR1 is LNHDA and CDR2 is SQIVND (reference sequence).

J is TRBJ1-5 and V is TRBV7-9; no definite D call. V lost 3 bases, J lost 6 bases, and 6 bases lay in between. Per germline, CDR1 SEHNR and CDR2 FQNEAQ (reference sequence). This CDR3 spans 12 amino acids. Here the CDR3 DNA reads TGTGCCAGCAGCTTCGGTCCTCAGCCCCAGCATTTT. As protein: CASSFGPQPQHF.

This clone occurred a few times. The chain couples TRBV2 to TRBJ1-2; TRBD1 is a possible D gene (6 bases). This CDR3 comprises 14 residues. Germline V gives CDR1 SNHLY, CDR2 FYNNEI. Trimming took off 6 bases at V and 2 bases at J, with 13 bases between the two ends. The DNA of the CDR3 is TGTGCCAGCAGCGGAGGACAGCCCAACTATGGCTACACCTTC. Amino acid sequence: CASSGGQPNYGYTF.

The chain is built from TRBV7-9 and TRBJ1-2; D might be TRBD1 (6 bases). Germline V lookup: CDR1 SEHNR, CDR2 FQNEAQ (reference sequence). V was pared by 9 bases and J by 8 bases, with 19 bases between. This CDR3 contains 13 residues. In DNA form, the CDR3 reads TGTGCCAGAAGGCCGGGCACAGGGCACGGCTACACCTTC. As protein: CARRPGTGHGYTF.

The chain is built from TRBV6-4 and TRBJ2-2; weak D call: TRBD2 (6 bases). Germline CDR1 MRHNA, CDR2 SNTAGT. V lost 8 bases and J lost 0, with 22 bases in between. CDR3 length equals 18 residues. CDR3 in amino acids: CASGPGLLSAANTGELFF. In nucleotides, the CDR3 is TGTGCCAGCGGGCCGGGACTCCTGTCAGCCGCGAACACCGGGGAGCTGTTTTTT.

The chain uses TRBV6-1 and TRBJ2-3; 9 bases line up with TRBD1. The germline gives CDR1 MNHNS, CDR2 SASEGT. The CDR3 is made up of 15 amino acids. The V and J ends lost 6 bases and 2 bases, in that order; junction bases with no gene match: 6. CDR3 region: CASRRQGVNTDTQYF. DNA of the CDR3: TGTGCCAGCAGACGACAGGGGGTAAACACAGATACGCAGTATTTT.

The genes are TRBV7-8 and TRBJ1-5; weak D call: TRBD1 (6 bases). V was clipped by 3 bases and J by 4 bases, with 10 bases between them. CDR1 and CDR2 from the germline V gene are SGHVS and FQNEAQ. The CDR3 spans 14 residues. The CDR3 DNA reads as TGTGCCAGCAGCTTTAGGACAGAAAATCAGCCCCAGCATTTT. As protein: CASSFRTENQPQHF.

The rearrangement links TRBV6-5 to TRBJ1-1; D not resolved. Germline loops: CDR1 MNHEY, CDR2 SVGAGI. V was pared by 6 bases and J by 1 base, with 9 bases between. The CDR3 loop spans 13 amino acids. The CDR3 DNA is TGTGCCAGCAGCCGCGGTGCGAACACTGAAGCTTTCTTT. Translation gives CASSRGANTEAFF.

V usage is TRBV28 and J usage is TRBJ1-5; 7 nucleotides match TRBD1. Germline loops: CDR1 MDHEN, CDR2 SYDVKM. Trimming took 6 bases from V and 6 from J; bases not matched to a gene: 8. This CDR3 has 14 amino acids. CDR3 DNA: TGTGCCAGCAGCAAGGACAGGTTGGGTCAGCCCCAGCATTTT. Protein product: CASSKDRLGQPQHF.